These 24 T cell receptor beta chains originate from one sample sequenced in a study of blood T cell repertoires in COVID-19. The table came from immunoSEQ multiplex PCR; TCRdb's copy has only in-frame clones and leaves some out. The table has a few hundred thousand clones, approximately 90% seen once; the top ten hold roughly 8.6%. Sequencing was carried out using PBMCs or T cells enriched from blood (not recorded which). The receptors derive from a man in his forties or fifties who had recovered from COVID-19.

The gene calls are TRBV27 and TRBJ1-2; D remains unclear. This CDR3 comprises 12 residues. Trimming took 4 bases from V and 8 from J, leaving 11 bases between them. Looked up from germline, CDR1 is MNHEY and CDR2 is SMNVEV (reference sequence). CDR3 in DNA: TGTGCCAGCAGTTCAACAGTCGGCGGCTACACCTTC. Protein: CASSSTVGGYTF.

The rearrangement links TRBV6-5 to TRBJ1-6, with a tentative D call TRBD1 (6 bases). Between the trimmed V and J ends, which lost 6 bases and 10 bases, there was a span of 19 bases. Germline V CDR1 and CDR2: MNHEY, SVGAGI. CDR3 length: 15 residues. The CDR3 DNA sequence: TGTGCCAGCAGGCCCGGAGACAGGTCCCGGTCACCCCTCCACTTT. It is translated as CASRPGDRSRSPLHF.

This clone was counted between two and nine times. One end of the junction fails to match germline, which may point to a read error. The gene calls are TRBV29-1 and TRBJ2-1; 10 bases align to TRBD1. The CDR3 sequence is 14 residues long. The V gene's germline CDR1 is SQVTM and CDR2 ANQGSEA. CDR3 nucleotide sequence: TGCAGCGTCGAAGACAGGGGGCTTGACAATGAGCAGTTCTTC. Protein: CSVEDRGLDNEQFF.

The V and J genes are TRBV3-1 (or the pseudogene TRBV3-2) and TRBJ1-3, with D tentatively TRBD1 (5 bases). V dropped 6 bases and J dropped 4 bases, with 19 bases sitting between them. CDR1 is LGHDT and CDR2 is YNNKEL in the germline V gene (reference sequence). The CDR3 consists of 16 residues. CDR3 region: CASSHRSQGLGNTIYF. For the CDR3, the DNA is TGTGCCAGCAGTCACCGGTCCCAGGGTCTCGGAAACACCATATATTTT.

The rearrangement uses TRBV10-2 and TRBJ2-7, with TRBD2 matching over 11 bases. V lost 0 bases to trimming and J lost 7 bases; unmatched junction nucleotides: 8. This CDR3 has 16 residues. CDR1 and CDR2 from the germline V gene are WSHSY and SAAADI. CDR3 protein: CASSESIAGGLGEQYF. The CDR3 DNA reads TGCGCCAGCAGTGAGTCGATAGCGGGGGGGCTTGGGGAGCAGTACTTC.

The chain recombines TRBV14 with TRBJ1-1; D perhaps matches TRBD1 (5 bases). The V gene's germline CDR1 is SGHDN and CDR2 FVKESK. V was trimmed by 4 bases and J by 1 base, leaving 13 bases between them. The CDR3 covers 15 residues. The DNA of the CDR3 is TGTGCCAGCAGCCCCCAGGGTCACTGGAACACTGAAGCTTTCTTT. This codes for CASSPQGHWNTEAFF.

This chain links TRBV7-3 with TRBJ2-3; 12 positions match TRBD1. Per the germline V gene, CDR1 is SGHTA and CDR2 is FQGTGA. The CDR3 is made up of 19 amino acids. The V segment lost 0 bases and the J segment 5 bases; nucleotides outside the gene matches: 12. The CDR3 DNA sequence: TGTGCCAGCAGCTTAACCCAACAACCGGGACAGGGGGCGTTAGATACGCAGTATTTT. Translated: CASSLTQQPGQGALDTQYF.

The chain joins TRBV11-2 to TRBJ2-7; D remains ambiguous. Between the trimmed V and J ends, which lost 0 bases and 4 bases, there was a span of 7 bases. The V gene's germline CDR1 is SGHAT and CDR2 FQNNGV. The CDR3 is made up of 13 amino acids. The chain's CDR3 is CASSLDRVYEQYF. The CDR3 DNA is TGTGCCAGCAGCTTAGATCGGGTTTACGAGCAGTACTTC. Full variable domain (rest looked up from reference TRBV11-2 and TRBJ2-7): EAGVAQSPRYKIIEKRQSVAFWCNPISGHATLYWYQQILGQGPKLLIQFQNNGVVDDSQLPKDRFSAERLKGVDSTLKIQPAKLEDSAVYLCASSLDRVYEQYFGPGTRLTVT.

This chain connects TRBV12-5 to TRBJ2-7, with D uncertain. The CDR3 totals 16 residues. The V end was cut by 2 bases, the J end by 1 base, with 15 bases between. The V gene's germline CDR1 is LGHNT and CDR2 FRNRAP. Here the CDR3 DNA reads TGTGCTAGTGGTTTGTCGGCGTACCCTAGTTCCTACGAGCAGTACTTC. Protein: CASGLSAYPSSYEQYF. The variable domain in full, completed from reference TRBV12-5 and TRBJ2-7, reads DARVTQTPRHKVTEMGQEVTMRCQPILGHNTVFWYRQTMMQGLELLAYFRNRAPLDDSGMPKDRFSAEMPDATLATLKIQPSEPRDSAVYFCASGLSAYPSSYEQYFGPGTRLTVT.

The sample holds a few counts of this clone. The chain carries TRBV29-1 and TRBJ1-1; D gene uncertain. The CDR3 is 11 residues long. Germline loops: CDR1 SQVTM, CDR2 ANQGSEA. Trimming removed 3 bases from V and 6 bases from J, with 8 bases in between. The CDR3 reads CSVDGEAEAFF. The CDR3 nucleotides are TGCAGCGTTGATGGGGAGGCTGAAGCTTTCTTT. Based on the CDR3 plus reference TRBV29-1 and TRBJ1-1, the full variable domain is SAVISQKPSRDICQRGTSLTIQCQVDSQVTMMFWYRQQPGQSLTLIATANQGSEATYESGFVIDKFPISRPNLTFSTLTVSNMSPEDSSIYLCSVDGEAEAFFGQGTRLTVV.

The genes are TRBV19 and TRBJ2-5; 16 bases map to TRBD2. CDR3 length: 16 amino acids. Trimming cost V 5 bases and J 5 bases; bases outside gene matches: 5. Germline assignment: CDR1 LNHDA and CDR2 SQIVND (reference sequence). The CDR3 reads CASSPGLAGGWETQYF. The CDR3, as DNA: TGTGCCAGTAGTCCGGGACTAGCGGGAGGGTGGGAGACCCAGTACTTC.

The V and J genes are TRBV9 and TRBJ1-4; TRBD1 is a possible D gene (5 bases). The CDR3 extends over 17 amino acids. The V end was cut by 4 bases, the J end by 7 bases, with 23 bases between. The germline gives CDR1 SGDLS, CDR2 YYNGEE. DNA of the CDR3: TGTGCCAGCAGCAAAGCCGGGACCTCAACGGGGGGTGAAAAACTGTTTTTT. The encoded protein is CASSKAGTSTGGEKLFF.

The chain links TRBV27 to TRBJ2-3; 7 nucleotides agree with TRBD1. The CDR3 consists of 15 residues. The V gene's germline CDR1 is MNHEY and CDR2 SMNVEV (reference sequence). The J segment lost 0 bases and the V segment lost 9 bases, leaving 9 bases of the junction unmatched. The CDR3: CASSTGTSSTDTQYF. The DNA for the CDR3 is TGTGCCAGTTCGACAGGGACATCTAGCACAGATACGCAGTATTTT.

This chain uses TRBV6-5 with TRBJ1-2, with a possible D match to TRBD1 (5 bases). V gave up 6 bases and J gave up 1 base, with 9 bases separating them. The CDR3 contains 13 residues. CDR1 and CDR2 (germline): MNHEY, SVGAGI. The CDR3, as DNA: TGTGCCAGCAGAGCGGGGGGTAACTATGGCTACACCTTC. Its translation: CASRAGGNYGYTF.

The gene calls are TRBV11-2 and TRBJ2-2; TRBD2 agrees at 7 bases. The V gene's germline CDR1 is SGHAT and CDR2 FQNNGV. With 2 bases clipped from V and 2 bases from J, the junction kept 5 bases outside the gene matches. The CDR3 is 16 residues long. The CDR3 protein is CASSLQAGANTGELFF. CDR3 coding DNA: TGTGCCAGCAGCTTACAGGCGGGAGCTAACACCGGGGAGCTGTTTTTT.

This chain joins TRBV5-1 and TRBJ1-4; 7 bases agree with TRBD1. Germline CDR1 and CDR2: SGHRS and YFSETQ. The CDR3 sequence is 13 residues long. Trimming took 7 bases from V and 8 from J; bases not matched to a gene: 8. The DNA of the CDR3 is TGCGCCAGCTCTGACAGGGTTTCCGAAAAACTGTTTTTT. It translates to CASSDRVSEKLFF.

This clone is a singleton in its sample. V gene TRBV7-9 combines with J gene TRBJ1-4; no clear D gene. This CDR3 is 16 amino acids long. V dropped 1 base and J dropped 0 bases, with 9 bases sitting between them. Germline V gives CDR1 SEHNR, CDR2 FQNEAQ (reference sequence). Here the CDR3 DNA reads TGTGCCAGCAGCTTAGGGACTGCGACAACTAATGAAAAACTGTTTTTT. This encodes CASSLGTATTNEKLFF.

The CDR3 DNA follows: TGTGCCAGTAGTACGCGACTAGCGGGAGGGCCCCCTTACGAGCAGTACTTC. It codes for CASSTRLAGGPPYEQYF. The V gene is TRBV19, the J gene TRBJ2-7; 14 bases agree with TRBD2. The CDR3 covers 17 residues. V shed 4 bases, J shed 4 bases, and the junction held 9 bases outside the gene matches. The germline gives CDR1 LNHDA, CDR2 SQIVND (reference sequence). Full variable domain (missing parts from reference TRBV19 and TRBJ2-7): DGGITQSPKYLFRKEGQNVTLSCEQNLNHDAMYWYRQDPGQGLRLIYYSQIVNDFQKGDIAEGYSVSREKKESFPLTVTSAQKNPTAFYLCASSTRLAGGPPYEQYFGPGTRLTVT.

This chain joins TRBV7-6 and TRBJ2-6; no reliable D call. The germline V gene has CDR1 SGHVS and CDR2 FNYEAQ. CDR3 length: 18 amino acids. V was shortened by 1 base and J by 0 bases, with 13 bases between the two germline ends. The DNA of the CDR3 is TGTGCCAGCAGCTTAGTCGCGCGCCGGAGCTCTGGGGCCAACGTCCTGACTTTC. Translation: CASSLVARRSSGANVLTF.

The CDR3 here is CASSLGGVSGNTIYF. CDR3 nucleotide sequence: TGTGCCAGCAGCTTGGGGGGGGTCTCTGGAAACACCATATATTTT. This rearrangement joins TRBV5-4 to TRBJ1-3; D is perhaps TRBD1 (5 bases). The V and J ends lost 0 bases and 0 bases respectively, with 7 bases between them. CDR1 and CDR2 from the germline V gene are SGHNT and YYREEE (reference sequence). CDR3 length: 15 amino acids. Drawing the rest from reference TRBV5-4 and TRBJ1-3, the complete variable domain is ETGVTQSPTHLIKTRGQQVTLRCSSQSGHNTVSWYQQALGQGPQFIFQYYREEENGRGNFPPRFSGLQFPNYSSELNVNALELDDSALYLCASSLGGVSGNTIYFGEGSWLTVV.

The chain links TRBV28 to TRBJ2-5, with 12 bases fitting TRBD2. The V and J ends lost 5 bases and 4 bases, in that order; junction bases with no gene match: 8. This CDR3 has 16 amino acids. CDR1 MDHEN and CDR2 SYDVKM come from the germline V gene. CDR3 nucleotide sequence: TGTGCCAGCAGTGGAGGACTAGCGGGATCCGGAGAGACCCAGTACTTC. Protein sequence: CASSGGLAGSGETQYF.

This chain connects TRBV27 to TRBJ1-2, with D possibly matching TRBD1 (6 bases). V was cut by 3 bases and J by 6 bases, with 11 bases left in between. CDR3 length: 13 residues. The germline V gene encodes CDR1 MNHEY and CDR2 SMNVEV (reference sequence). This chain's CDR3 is CASSFVGADGYTF. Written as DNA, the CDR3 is TGTGCCAGCAGTTTCGTGGGGGCGGATGGCTACACCTTC.

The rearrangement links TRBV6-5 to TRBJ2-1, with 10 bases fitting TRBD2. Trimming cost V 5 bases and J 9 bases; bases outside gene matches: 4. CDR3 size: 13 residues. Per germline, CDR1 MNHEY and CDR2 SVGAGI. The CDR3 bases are TGTGCCAGCAGTATAATAGCGGGAGGTGAGCAGTTCTTC. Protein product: CASSIIAGGEQFF.

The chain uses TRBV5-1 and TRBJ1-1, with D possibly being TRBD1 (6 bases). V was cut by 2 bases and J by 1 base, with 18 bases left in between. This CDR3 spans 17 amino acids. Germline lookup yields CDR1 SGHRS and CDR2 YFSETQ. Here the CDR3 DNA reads TGCGCCAGCAGCTTACTGACAGGATTCATCCGGAACACTGAAGCTTTCTTT. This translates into CASSLLTGFIRNTEAFF.